What follows are 20 T cell receptor beta chains derived from one specimen sequenced in a study of blood T cell repertoires in COVID-19. Some clones are missing from TCRdb's copy, which holds only in-frame ones; the method was immunoSEQ multiplex PCR. The table includes a few hundred thousand clones, roughly 89% detected once. Sequencing was performed on peripheral blood. The origin of the receptors is a woman aged 40 to 50 who had recovered from COVID-19.

On this clone itself: This CDR3 is also generated by other DNA sequences in the sample. The V and J genes are TRBV6-1 and TRBJ1-5; 8 bases are a match to TRBD1. With 3 bases clipped from V and 2 bases from J, the junction kept 0 bases outside the gene matches. This CDR3 has 14 amino acids. Germline values: CDR1 MNHNS, CDR2 SASEGT. CDR3: CASSDRGRNQPQHF. The CDR3 region has the DNA TGTGCCAGCAGTGACAGGGGGCGCAATCAGCCCCAGCATTTT.

The chain employs TRBV30 and TRBJ1-1; 7 positions agree with TRBD1. CDR3 length equals 14 residues. Germline V CDR1 and CDR2: GTSNPN, SVGIG (reference sequence). J lost 6 bases, V lost 1 base, and 8 bases had no gene match. The CDR3 sequence is CAWSASGRGAEAFF. The CDR3 DNA is TGTGCCTGGAGTGCTTCGGGCAGGGGGGCTGAAGCTTTCTTT.

This sequence joins TRBV28 and TRBJ2-7, with 8 bases identical to TRBD1. Germline V gene data show CDR1 as MDHEN and CDR2 as SYDVKM. V dropped 8 bases and J dropped 3; count of bases not matched to a gene: 6. The CDR3 contains 13 residues. This chain's CDR3 is CASARDRGYEQYF. For the CDR3, the DNA is TGTGCCAGCGCTCGCGACAGGGGCTACGAGCAGTACTTC.

J is TRBJ1-6 and V is TRBV5-4, with 8 nucleotides matching TRBD1. The CDR3 runs to 15 residues. Germline-derived CDR1 and CDR2 are SGHNT and YYREEE (reference sequence). The junction had 5 bases not matched to a gene; V was cut back by 0 bases and J by 9 bases. CDR3 protein: CASSLAAQGGSPLHF. The CDR3 DNA is TGTGCCAGCAGCTTGGCCGCACAGGGGGGTTCACCCCTCCACTTT.

The chain carries TRBV6-5 and TRBJ1-1, with D maybe TRBD1 (6 bases). Germline CDR1 and CDR2: MNHEY and SVGAGI. There are 14 residues in the CDR3. V shed 6 bases and J shed 8 bases, with 19 bases lying between them. CDR3 residues: CASSSGQKVAEAFF. DNA for the CDR3: TGTGCCAGCAGCTCTGGACAGAAAGTAGCCGAAGCTTTCTTT.

This chain links TRBV28 with TRBJ1-5, with D unresolved. V dropped 5 bases and J dropped 6 bases, with 17 bases sitting between them. This CDR3 comprises 15 residues. Germline CDR1 reads MDHEN; CDR2 reads SYDVKM. The CDR3 bases are TGTGCCAGCAGTCCCACGGTAGGGAGGGTTCAGCCCCAGCATTTT. Amino acid sequence: CASSPTVGRVQPQHF.

The rearrangement joins TRBV29-1 to TRBJ2-1; the D is unclear. Germline V CDR1 and CDR2: SQVTM, ANQGSEA. Trimming stripped 8 bases from V and 9 bases from J, with 17 bases between. The CDR3 has 12 residues. CDR3 coding DNA: TGCAGCTTTAAAGCGCAAGCTCTTGAGCAGTTCTTC. Residues: CSFKAQALEQFF.

J is TRBJ2-7 and V is TRBV28; TRBD1 is a possible D gene (5 bases). Trimming took off 4 bases at V and 2 bases at J, with 15 bases between the two ends. CDR3 length: 15 residues. Germline values: CDR1 MDHEN, CDR2 SYDVKM. The CDR3 sequence is CASSSTGHHPYEQYF. DNA of the CDR3: TGTGCCAGCAGTTCGACCGGACACCACCCCTACGAGCAGTACTTC.

The rearrangement uses TRBV6-6 and TRBJ2-7; 7 nucleotides match TRBD1. The germline V gene has CDR1 MNHNY and CDR2 SVGAGI (reference sequence). This CDR3 spans 13 amino acids. Germline trimming cut 6 bases from V and 5 bases from J; bases unmatched to any gene: 7. The CDR3 is CASSQGVTHEQYV. DNA for the CDR3: TGTGCCAGCAGCCAGGGGGTCACTCACGAGCAGTACGTC.

In nucleotides, the CDR3 is TGTGCCAGCACAGTAGGACAGGGGGAAACTGAAGCTTTCTTT. Protein sequence: CASTVGQGETEAFF. The rearrangement links TRBV2 to TRBJ1-1; 10 nucleotides agree with TRBD1. From germline, CDR1 is SNHLY and CDR2 FYNNEI. V lost 7 bases to trimming and J lost 5 bases; unmatched junction nucleotides: 7. The length of the CDR3 is 14 residues.

V is TRBV12-3 or TRBV12-4 and J is TRBJ2-3, with D possibly being TRBD2 (5 bases). CDR3 length equals 13 residues. Trimming stripped 2 bases from V and 5 bases from J, with 8 bases between. DNA for the CDR3: TGTGCCAGCAGTTTATGGGAGTTAGATACGCAGTATTTT. As protein: CASSLWELDTQYF.

V gene TRBV9 combines with J gene TRBJ1-1, with a weak D call TRBD1 (5 bases). The V and J ends lost 7 bases and 4 bases respectively, with 20 bases between them. This CDR3 has 15 residues. Germline loops: CDR1 SGDLS, CDR2 YYNGEE. CDR3 loop: CASSTSQGWATEAFF. CDR3 DNA sequence: TGTGCCAGCTCAACCTCCCAGGGTTGGGCCACTGAAGCTTTCTTT.

This chain links TRBV7-8 with TRBJ2-2; 9 positions match TRBD1. Trimming at V came to 5 bases and at J to 5 bases, leaving 9 bases not matched to a gene. Germline values: CDR1 SGHVS, CDR2 FQNEAQ. The CDR3 contains 16 residues. The CDR3 is CASSPWTGVNTGELFF. In DNA, the CDR3 is TGTGCCAGCAGCCCATGGACAGGGGTCAATACCGGGGAGCTGTTTTTT.

The chain joins TRBV29-1 to TRBJ2-5; D remains unclear. Germline CDR1 reads SQVTM; CDR2 reads ANQGSEA. V shed 6 bases and J shed 5 bases, with 16 bases lying between them. This CDR3 has 13 residues. This CDR3 is CSVQLDARETQYF. The CDR3 region has the DNA TGCAGCGTGCAGCTCGATGCGAGGGAGACCCAGTACTTC.

The rearrangement joins TRBV3-1 (or the pseudogene TRBV3-2) to TRBJ2-5, with 8 bases identical to TRBD1. V was clipped by 3 bases and J by 6 bases; unmatched bases: 12. The CDR3 has 16 amino acids. Per germline, CDR1 LGHDT and CDR2 YNNKEL (reference sequence). The CDR3 bases are TGTGCCAGCAGCCAGGGAGTGGGACAGGCAGGGAAGACCCAGTACTTC. Translation gives CASSQGVGQAGKTQYF.

The chain has TRBV11-3 and TRBJ2-1; the match to TRBD2 covers 12 bases. Per germline, CDR1 SGHNT and CDR2 YENEEA. J was trimmed by 6 bases and V by 9 bases; bases with no gene match: 3. The CDR3 contains 13 residues. The CDR3 sequence is CASLAGGRNEQFF. CDR3 in DNA: TGTGCCAGTCTAGCGGGAGGGCGCAATGAGCAGTTCTTC.

This chain uses TRBV3-1 (or the pseudogene TRBV3-2) with TRBJ1-6; D gene unclear. The CDR3 sequence is 13 residues long. Germline V gene sequence: CDR1 LGHDT, CDR2 YNNKEL (reference sequence). V was trimmed by 1 base and J by 7 bases, leaving 5 bases between them. The CDR3 DNA is TGTGCCAGCAGCCAAGCTGAGAATTCACCCCTCCACTTT. Translating it yields CASSQAENSPLHF.

This clone has just one count. This chain joins TRBV5-4 and TRBJ2-3; 9 bases map to TRBD2. Losses at the gene ends were 2 bases for V and 3 bases for J; bases not matched to a gene: 13. Germline V gives CDR1 SGHNT, CDR2 YYREEE (reference sequence). The CDR3 is 18 residues long. CDR3 loop: CASSLGRAGGVITDTQYF. The CDR3 region has the DNA TGTGCCAGCAGCTTAGGTAGAGCGGGGGGAGTTATAACAGATACGCAGTATTTT.

This chain links TRBV10-2 with TRBJ2-7, with D possibly being TRBD1 (5 bases). The CDR3 is 15 residues long. Germline-derived CDR1 and CDR2 are WSHSY and SAAADI. V lost 3 bases, J lost 6 bases, and 18 bases lay in between. CDR3 amino acids: CASSEGVAPPGEQYV. The CDR3 nucleotides read TGCGCCAGCAGTGAAGGGGTGGCCCCCCCAGGCGAGCAGTACGTC.

J is TRBJ2-3 and V is TRBV2, with a tentative D call TRBD2 (6 bases). CDR1 SNHLY and CDR2 FYNNEI come from the germline V gene. The CDR3 has 13 amino acids. Trimming removed 6 bases at V and 1 base at J, with 8 bases between. This CDR3 reads CASRGTGTDTQYF. CDR3 bases: TGTGCCAGCAGGGGGACTGGCACAGATACGCAGTATTTT.